Shown below are 6 T cell receptor beta chains from a single sample sequenced in a study of cytomegalovirus exposure and HLA in healthy donors. Researchers ran the PCR with 60 Vbeta and 13 Jbeta primers. Here immunoSEQ multiplex PCR was the method, and the copy in TCRdb shows in-frame clones only, minus some. The data show fewer than 150,000 clones, with about 78% seen just once and roughly 5.9% held by the top ten. Material: PBMCs. The receptors were gathered from a woman younger than 45 in good health and CMV-seropositive.

This clone has only one observation. The chain couples TRBV6-1 to TRBJ2-5, with 8 bases that match TRBD2. V shed 8 bases and J 2 bases; nucleotides not matched to a gene: 4. CDR1 is MNHNS and CDR2 is SASEGT in the germline V gene. The CDR3 runs 13 residues. CDR3: CASCSGSQETQYF. In DNA form, the CDR3 reads TGTGCCAGCTGCAGCGGGAGTCAAGAGACCCAGTACTTC.

Only one count was recorded for this clone. V is TRBV5-1 and J is TRBJ1-4, with a weak D call TRBD1 (6 bases). V lost 2 bases to trimming and J lost 6 bases, with 11 bases between them. The CDR3 contains 14 residues. Per the germline V gene, CDR1 is SGHRS and CDR2 is YFSETQ. The CDR3: CASSLEGVDEKLFF. CDR3 DNA sequence: TGCGCCAGCAGCTTAGAGGGGGTTGATGAAAAACTGTTTTTT.

This chain links TRBV7-8 with TRBJ1-2; 9 bases agree with TRBD1. With 4 bases clipped from V and 6 bases from J, the junction kept 9 bases outside the gene matches. This CDR3 spans 15 amino acids. Germline loops: CDR1 SGHVS, CDR2 FQNEAQ. The DNA of the CDR3 is TGTGCCAGCAGCTCCACCGTCGGACAGGGGAATGGCTACACCTTC. It translates to CASSSTVGQGNGYTF.

The V call is TRBV7-9, the J call TRBJ2-1; TRBD2 is a possible D gene (6 bases). CDR1 SEHNR and CDR2 FQNEAQ come from the germline V gene (reference sequence). The CDR3 runs 17 residues. V was cut by 5 bases and J by 6 bases, with 23 bases left in between. The CDR3 protein is CASSPQGGGLRLNEQFF. Here the CDR3 DNA reads TGTGCCAGCAGCCCGCAGGGAGGAGGACTACGACTCAATGAGCAGTTCTTC.

The chain recombines TRBV28 with TRBJ1-5; unclear D gene. Germline CDR1 and CDR2: MDHEN and SYDVKM. Trimming removed 3 bases from V and 0 bases from J, with 12 bases in between. The CDR3 is made up of 16 amino acids. This CDR3 is CASSFTAGTSNQPQHF. Written as DNA, the CDR3 is TGTGCCAGCAGTTTTACAGCAGGCACTAGCAATCAGCCCCAGCATTTT. Full variable domain (remainder filled in from reference TRBV28 and TRBJ1-5): DVKVTQSSRYLVKRTGEKVFLECVQDMDHENMFWYRQDPGLGLRLIYFSYDVKMKEKGDIPEGYSVSREKKERFSLILESASTNQTSMYLCASSFTAGTSNQPQHFGDGTRLSIL.

This chain uses TRBV5-1 with TRBJ2-7, with D perhaps matching TRBD2 (7 bases). V was cut by 3 bases and J by 4 bases, with 11 bases left in between. CDR1 and CDR2 from the germline V gene are SGHRS and YFSETQ. CDR3 length equals 13 residues. DNA of the CDR3: TGCGCCAGCAGCTGGGGAGGGGGATACGAGCAGTACTTC. Translated, it gives CASSWGGGYEQYF.